This T cell receptor beta chain was captured by sequencing in a study of shared clonotypes between healthy human individuals. Study-level findings and limits: It was the few donors that limited the genetic and exposure-history diversity represented.

Remarks on this clone: What it binds is not known.

The quantity of DNA used in unsorted PBMC replicate PCRs was approximately 300 ng, corresponding to tens of thousands of T cell genomes. Produced via immunoSEQ multiplex PCR; TCRdb's table is partial and in-frame only. This sample carries about 560,000 clones, around three quarters of them seen once, and the ten largest clones take 9.5% to 15%. The CDR3 totals 14 residues. Germline V CDR1 and CDR2: MDHEN, SYDVKM. J gave up 6 bases and V 8 bases, and 9 bases lay outside the gene matches. The sequenced sample was PBMCs. This sequence originates from a woman aged 35 to 49 in good health. Some clones in this sample may be carry-over from other donors' samples. The rearrangement links TRBV28 to TRBJ1-2; 10 bases are a match to TRBD1. CDR3 sequence: CASARDRGFDGYTF. DNA of the CDR3: TGTGCCAGCGCGAGGGACAGGGGTTTTGATGGCTACACCTTC.